The clone carrying this TCR beta chain was observed at least ten times. These data belong to a study of T-cell reconstitution after alpha-beta-depleted transplantation in children. As it was prepared, the TCRbeta library received unique molecular identifiers. Using its own MiXCR run on the PCR reads, TCRdb lists one record per CDR3 protein. The sample yields over 200,000 distinct CDR3 sequences, about a tenth seen once. The CDR3 totals 14 residues. Germline lookup yields CDR1 DFQATT and CDR2 SNEGSKA (reference sequence). Deletions cut 5 bases from V and 1 base from J, with 15 bases between. V is TRBV20-1 and J is TRBJ2-7; possibly TRBD1 or TRBD2 for D (5 bases each). The TCR comes from a child younger than two with acute myeloid leukemia, due to receive a stem cell transplant. The material was PBMCs, obtained before TCRalphabeta/CD19-depleted stem cell transplant. CDR3 nucleotide sequence: TGCAGTGCTTCGGGGCTAGCACTATCCTACGAGCAGTACTTC. This codes for CSASGLALSYEQYF.